The rows below give T cell receptor beta chains drawn from one sample of a study of CD8 T cells in ankylosing spondylitis. MiXCR, applied by TCRdb to the 5' RACE reads, yields one record per CDR3 protein. Altogether about 540,000 distinct CDR3 sequences are present, about 12% being singletons, with the ten largest covering around 6.8%. The sequenced sample consisted of blood, either unsorted or a sorted T cell fraction (not recorded which). The receptors come from a male donor with ankylosing spondylitis. Both conserved end residues are part of each CDR3. D genes are given only for firm matches. Size values are once, few and many counts, or a class for expanded clones, and some rows have none.

TRBD1	NA	TRBV25-1	TRBJ2-7	TGTGCCACGCGACAGGGGTACGAGCAGTACTTC	CATRQGYEQYF
NA	many	TRBV11-2	TRBJ2-1	TGTGCCAGCAGCTTAGTAACCCGGCGCTCCTACAATGAGCAGTTCTTC	CASSLVTRRSYNEQFF
NA	few	TRBV29-1	TRBJ2-5	TGCAGCGTTGAAGATTACAGAGGGGAGACCCAGTACTTC	CSVEDYRGETQYF
TRBD2	NA	TRBV20-1	TRBJ2-1	TGCAGTGCTAGAAGGGCTAGCGGTCTTTACAATGAGCAGTTCTTC	CSARRASGLYNEQFF
NA	many	TRBV2	TRBJ2-1	TGTGCCCCAGACAGGAGCTCCTACAATGAGCAGTTCTTC	CAPDRSSYNEQFF
TRBD1	NA	TRBV5-1	TRBJ2-7	TGCGCCAGCAGCTTGGGGGAGGACAGGGGAGGACGCGAGCAGTACTTC	CASSLGEDRGGREQYF
NA	NA	TRBV20-1	TRBJ1-3	TGCAGTGCTAGTGATTCGAGCTCTGGAAACACCATATATTTT	CSASDSSSGNTIYF
NA	few	TRBV3-1	TRBJ2-3	TGTGCCAGCAGCCAAGCTAGAGTGGACTACCACCCCACAGATACGCAGTATTTT	CASSQARVDYHPTDTQYF
NA	NA	TRBV20-1	TRBJ1-2	TGCAGTGCTAGAGATGTCAATGGCTACACCTTC	CSARDVNGYTF
NA	many	TRBV6-2/TRBV6-3	TRBJ1-1	TGTGCCAGCAGGGGAGTAGCAAACACTGAAGCTTTCTTT	CASRGVANTEAFF
TRBD1	once	TRBV7-6	TRBJ2-3	TGTGCCAGCAGCTCGGAGACAGGGGCAATCACAGATACGCAGTATTTT	CASSSETGAITDTQYF
TRBD1	NA	TRBV29-1	TRBJ1-2	TGCAGCGTTGCAGGGACAGGGGGTTCTAACTATGGCTACACCTTC	CSVAGTGGSNYGYTF
NA	NA	TRBV10-3	TRBJ1-5	TGTGCCATCAGTGAGTTGGGGACTGTTAGCAATCAGCCCCAGCATTTT	CAISELGTVSNQPQHF
NA	many	TRBV5-1	TRBJ1-1	TGCGCCAGCAGTTTGAGCCATCCCACTGAAGCTTTCTTT	CASSLSHPTEAFF
NA	many	TRBV12-3/TRBV12-4	TRBJ1-5	TGTGCCAGCAGTTTAGCGAATCAGCCCCAGCATTTT	CASSLANQPQHF
NA	few	TRBV7-2	TRBJ1-2	TGTGCCAGCAGCTCCGGAGCTAACTATGGCTACACCTTC	CASSSGANYGYTF
NA	NA	TRBV5-1	TRBJ1-2	TGCGCCAGCAGCTTGGATCCCGTTCGTCTCTATGGCTACACCTTC	CASSLDPVRLYGYTF
TRBD2	few	TRBV2	TRBJ2-5	TGTGCCAGCAGAGCGGGACTCAACCAGGAGACCCAGTACTTC	CASRAGLNQETQYF
NA	many	TRBV24-1	TRBJ2-7	TGTGCCACCAGTCAATCCTACGAGCAGTACTTC	CATSQSYEQYF
TRBD2	NA	TRBV7-8	TRBJ2-3	TGTGCCAGCAGCACCGGGACTAGCGGCACAGATACGCAGTATTTT	CASSTGTSGTDTQYF
NA	many	TRBV5-1	TRBJ1-1	TGCGCCAGCAGCTTTAGGTTTTCAGAGGACACTGAAGCTTTCTTT	CASSFRFSEDTEAFF
NA	NA	TRBV12-3/TRBV12-4	TRBJ2-1	TGTGCCACCCACCAGGGCGGTAGCTACAATGAGCAGTTCTTC	CATHQGGSYNEQFF
TRBD2	NA	TRBV7-9	TRBJ2-3	TGTGCCAGCGGCGGGACTAGCGGCACAGATACGCAGTATTTT	CASGGTSGTDTQYF
NA	few	TRBV5-1	TRBJ1-1	TGCGCCAGCAGCTTGGGTCGGGGGACCAACACTGAAGCTTTCTTT	CASSLGRGTNTEAFF
NA	few	TRBV2	TRBJ1-2	TGTGCCAGCAGTTACGTACTGGGAGCTAACTATGGCTACACCTTC	CASSYVLGANYGYTF
TRBD2	NA	TRBV10-2	TRBJ2-2	TGCGCCAGCAGTGGAGCGGGAGGAGGTAACGGGGAGCTGTTTTTT	CASSGAGGGNGELFF
NA	NA	TRBV6-1	TRBJ2-1	TGTGCCAGCAGTCTCCGGGATCCCTCCTACAATGAGCAGTTCTTC	CASSLRDPSYNEQFF
NA	NA	TRBV7-2	TRBJ2-2	TGTGCCAGCAGCAACAAGCGGGCGAACACCGGGGAGCTGTTTTTT	CASSNKRANTGELFF
TRBD2	many	TRBV12-3/TRBV12-4	TRBJ2-2	TGTGCCAGCAGTTTCTATACGGGAGGGCGATTAACCGGGGAGCTGTTTTTT	CASSFYTGGRLTGELFF
NA	few	TRBV28	TRBJ1-2	TGTGCCAGCAGACAGGCTCCCCTAAGGGAGGGCTACACCTTC	CASRQAPLREGYTF
NA	many	TRBV12-3/TRBV12-4	TRBJ2-4	TGTGCCAGCAGTGTTTGGGTCCCAAACATTCAGTACTTC	CASSVWVPNIQYF
NA	NA	TRBV7-2	TRBJ2-2	TGTGCCAGCAGCTTACAACGGATTAACACCGGGGAGCTGTTTTTT	CASSLQRINTGELFF
TRBD1	NA	TRBV29-1	TRBJ2-2	TGCAGCGCCGCAGGGGGCGTCGACACCGGGGAGCTGTTTTTT	CSAAGGVDTGELFF
NA	NA	TRBV20-1	TRBJ2-1	TGCAGTGCTCTTCACAATGAGCAGTTCTTC	CSALHNEQFF
NA	many	TRBV20-1	TRBJ1-1	TGCAGTGCGAGGCGACCGAACACTGAAGCTTTCTTT	CSARRPNTEAFF
NA	many	TRBV29-1	TRBJ1-5	TGCAGCGTTGGGGTGGCAGGAGAACCGAATCAGCCCCAGCATTTT	CSVGVAGEPNQPQHF
NA	few	TRBV20-1	TRBJ2-1	TGCAGTGCTAGGAAGGACCAAAACAATGAGCAGTTCTTC	CSARKDQNNEQFF
TRBD2	many	TRBV7-6	TRBJ2-3	TGTGCCAGCAGCTCCAGACCCAAGCGGGAGACTGATACGCAGTATTTT	CASSSRPKRETDTQYF
TRBD2	few	TRBV27	TRBJ2-3	TGTGCCAGCAGTTTATTTCCGGGACTAGCGGGAGACAGGAGGACAGATACGCAGTATTTT	CASSLFPGLAGDRRTDTQYF
NA	many	TRBV11-2	TRBJ2-3	TGTGCCAGCAGCTTTTGGGGGAAAGACACAGATACGCAGTATTTT	CASSFWGKDTDTQYF
TRBD2	many	TRBV7-2	TRBJ2-7	TGTGCCAGCAGCTCCAAGACTAGCGGGAGTCTCCACGAGCAGTACTTC	CASSSKTSGSLHEQYF
NA	NA	TRBV5-6	TRBJ2-3	TGTGCCAGCAGCGAGAGCCCAAACGTGCAAGATACGCAGTATTTT	CASSESPNVQDTQYF
NA	many	TRBV20-1	TRBJ1-5	TGCAGTGCTCCGGCCCGACTTGGCAATCAGCCCCAGCATTTT	CSAPARLGNQPQHF
NA	few	TRBV21-1	TRBJ2-4	TGTGCCAGCAGCATACAAACAGGGGGACTAGCCAAAAACATTCAGTACTTC	CASSIQTGGLAKNIQYF
NA	NA	TRBV18	TRBJ2-7	TGTGCCAGCTCACCAGGTAGGGATGAGCAGTACTTC	CASSPGRDEQYF
NA	NA	TRBV27	TRBJ1-6	TGTGCCAGCAGAAAACAGGGTGTCCGTAATTCACCCCTCCACTTT	CASRKQGVRNSPLHF
NA	many	TRBV20-1	TRBJ1-2	TGCAGTGCTGCCCGGGGGGCAGGCTATGGCTACACCTTC	CSAARGAGYGYTF
TRBD2	NA	TRBV24-1	TRBJ2-2	TGTGCCACCAGTGATCCCGGGACTAGCGGGAGTTACTACACCGGGGAGCTGTTTTTT	CATSDPGTSGSYYTGELFF
NA	NA	TRBV7-8	TRBJ2-7	TGTGCCAGCAGCTCTACCCAGGGGCTGGATGCCTACGAGCAGTACTTC	CASSSTQGLDAYEQYF
NA	few	TRBV7-9	TRBJ1-1	TGTGCCAGCAGCCCGCCCTTGACTGAAGCTTTCTTT	CASSPPLTEAFF